This record concerns one T cell receptor beta chain sequence. The antigen is unknown. The same CDR3 arises from other DNA sequences in this sample as well. This sample is part of a study of shared clonotypes between healthy human individuals. Looking at the study overall: Donors had three CD4 naive, three CD4 memory, two CD8 naive and one CD8 memory plate apiece. Study-level findings and limits: It was expected that sequencing depth would affect clonotype sharing among donors. Larger estimated richness was generally recorded for naive subsets relative to memory subsets.

CDR1 and CDR2 (germline): ENHRY, SYGVKD. This CDR3 comprises 14 residues. V lost 4 bases, J lost 4 bases, and 1 base stayed unmatched. Libraries were prepared by immunoSEQ multiplex PCR; TCRdb keeps only in-frame clonotypes and omits some of them. The sample lists about 2.4 million clones, more than 85% occurring once. The chain combines TRBV10-3 with TRBJ2-7; 13 positions match TRBD2. The sample comprised naive CD4+ T cells from PBMCs. Subset defined: CD45RA+ positively selected. The clonotype originates from a young man in good health. Some clones in this sample may be carry-over from other donors' samples. The CDR3 DNA sequence: TGTGCCATCAGTGGGACTAGCGGGAGTTACGAGCAGTACTTC. This gives the protein CAISGTSGSYEQYF.